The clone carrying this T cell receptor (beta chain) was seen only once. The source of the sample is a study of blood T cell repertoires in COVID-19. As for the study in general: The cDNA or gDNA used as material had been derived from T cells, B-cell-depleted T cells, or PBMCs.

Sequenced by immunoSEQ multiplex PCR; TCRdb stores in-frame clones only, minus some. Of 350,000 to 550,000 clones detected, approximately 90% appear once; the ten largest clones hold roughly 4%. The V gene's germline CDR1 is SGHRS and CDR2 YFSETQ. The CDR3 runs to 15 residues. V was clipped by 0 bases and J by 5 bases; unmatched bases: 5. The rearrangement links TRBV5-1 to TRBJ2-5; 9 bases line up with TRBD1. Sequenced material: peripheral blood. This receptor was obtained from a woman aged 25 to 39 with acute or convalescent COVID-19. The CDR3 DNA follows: TGCGCCAGCAGCTTGGGTACAGGGGGCGCGGAGACCCAGTACTTC. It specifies CASSLGTGGAETQYF.